This T cell receptor (beta chain) was sequenced for a study of cytomegalovirus exposure and HLA in healthy donors. Study as a whole: Genotyping showed around 80% of some 400 donors falling in the Caucasian-associated ancestry cluster. Study-wide findings and caveats: Later work showed greater clonal expansion in HLA-associated TCR beta chains than in equally common others. The study flagged some 170 TCR beta chains as cytomegalovirus-associated.

60 Vbeta and 13 Jbeta primers were used in PCR. This table comes from immunoSEQ multiplex PCR, and its TCRdb copy is limited to in-frame clones, with some not included. This repertoire shows some 190,000 clones, about four fifths found once; its top ten account for around 3.6%. A remark on this clone: Its specificity is unknown.

This CDR3 contains 13 residues. V was pared by 1 base and J by 7 bases, with 10 bases between. In germline, CDR1 is MNHNY, CDR2 SVGAGI (reference sequence). V and J are TRBV6-6 and TRBJ1-1; D gene unclear. The receptor comes from a man aged 40-49 years in good health and CMV-seropositive. The specimen sequenced was PBMCs. CDR3 DNA: TGTGCCAGCAGTTACTGGCCCGGGAATGAAGCTTTCTTT. It codes for CASSYWPGNEAFF.